This T cell receptor (beta chain) appears in the sequencing data of a study of cytomegalovirus exposure and HLA in healthy donors. The CDR3 totals 12 residues. V was cut by 7 bases and J by 2 bases, with 8 bases left in between. Per germline, CDR1 SGHRS and CDR2 YFSETQ. The PCR ran on 60 Vbeta and 13 Jbeta primers. Profiling relied on immunoSEQ multiplex PCR, and the TCRdb table lists in-frame clones only, not all of them. The sample records 120,000 or so clones, roughly 80% being singletons. The V gene is TRBV5-1, the J gene TRBJ2-3, with D perhaps matching TRBD2 (5 bases). This TCR was recovered from a woman younger than 30 in good health and CMV-seronegative. Sequenced: PBMCs. In DNA, the CDR3 is TGCGCCAGCGGGGAGAACACAGATACGCAGTATTTT. This codes for CASGENTDTQYF. The complete variable domain, with remaining parts taken from reference TRBV5-1 and TRBJ2-3, reads KAGVTQTPRYLIKTRGQQVTLSCSPISGHRSVSWYQQTPGQGLQFLFEYFSETQRNKGNFPGRFSGRQFSNSRSEMNVSTLELGDSALYLCASGENTDTQYFGPGTRLTVL.